Listed here are 4 T cell receptor beta chains from one sample, sequenced in a study of OX40 agonist ivuxolimab in advanced cancers. Libraries were prepared by immunoSEQ multiplex PCR; TCRdb keeps only in-frame clonotypes and omits some of them. Here the sample spans around 20,000 clones, over 75% being singletons. This specimen was CD4+ or CD8+ T cells sorted from blood, taken in a trial of the OX40 agonist ivuxolimab. The source of these receptors is an adult with an advanced solid tumor such as melanoma, head and neck, liver or kidney cancer.

V gene TRBV7-3 combines with J gene TRBJ2-3; D might be TRBD2 (6 bases). Germline V CDR1 and CDR2: SGHTA, FQGTGA. This CDR3 contains 15 residues. Trimming cost V 5 bases and J 0 bases, with 12 bases left between them. In DNA form, the CDR3 reads TGTGCCAGCAGCCGCTGGAGCGGGAGCACAGATACGCAGTATTTT. This codes for CASSRWSGSTDTQYF.

The chain joins TRBV6-5 to TRBJ2-7, with 9 bases lining up with TRBD1. The CDR3 has 16 amino acids. Trimming removed 0 bases from V and 2 bases from J; junction bases left unmatched: 5. Germline CDR1 is MNHEY and CDR2 is SVGAGI. DNA for the CDR3: TGTGCCAGCAGTTACTCCCGGGACAGGGTACCCTACGAGCAGTACTTC. Residues: CASSYSRDRVPYEQYF.

The chain couples TRBV28 to TRBJ2-7; TRBD2 matches 7 bases. The V and J ends lost 2 bases and 2 bases, in that order; junction bases with no gene match: 3. The CDR3 extends over 14 amino acids. Looked up from germline, CDR1 is MDHEN and CDR2 is SYDVKM. In nucleotides, the CDR3 is TGTGCCAGCAGTTTACTGCGGGAGCCCTACGAGCAGTACTTC. Its translation is CASSLLREPYEQYF.

The genes are TRBV7-6 and TRBJ2-5, with 8 bases aligning to TRBD2. V gave up 2 bases and J gave up 2 bases; unmatched junction bases: 10. Looked up from germline, CDR1 is SGHVS and CDR2 is FNYEAQ. CDR3 length: 17 residues. CDR3 DNA: TGTGCCAGCAGCTTAACCGTTAGCGGGGTAGATCAAGAGACCCAGTACTTC. Protein: CASSLTVSGVDQETQYF.